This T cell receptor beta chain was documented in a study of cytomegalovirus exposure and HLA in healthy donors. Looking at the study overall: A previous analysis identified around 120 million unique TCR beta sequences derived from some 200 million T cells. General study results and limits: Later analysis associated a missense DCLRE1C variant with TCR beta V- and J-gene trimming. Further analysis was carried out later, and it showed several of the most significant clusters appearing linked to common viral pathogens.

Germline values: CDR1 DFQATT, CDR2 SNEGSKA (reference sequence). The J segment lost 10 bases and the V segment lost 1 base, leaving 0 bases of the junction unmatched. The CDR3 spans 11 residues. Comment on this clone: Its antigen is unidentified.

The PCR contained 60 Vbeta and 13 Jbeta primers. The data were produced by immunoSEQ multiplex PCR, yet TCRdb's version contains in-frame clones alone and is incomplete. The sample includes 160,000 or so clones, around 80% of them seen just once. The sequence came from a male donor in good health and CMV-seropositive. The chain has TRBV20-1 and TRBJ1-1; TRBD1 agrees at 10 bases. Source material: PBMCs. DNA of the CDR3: TGCAGTGCTAGAGGACAGGGGGCAGCTTTCTTT. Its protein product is CSARGQGAAFF.